This T cell receptor (beta chain) was sequenced during a study of blood T cell repertoires in COVID-19. As for the study in general: The United States, Italy and Spain were the sources of the acute and convalescent COVID-19 samples.

The germline V and J ends were trimmed by 3 bases and 0 bases, with 11 bases remaining between them. Germline V gene data show CDR1 as SGHVS and CDR2 as FQNEAQ. CDR3 size: 15 residues. As originally analysed: Counts of nucleated cells, estimated from reference gene primer amplification, were obtained. TCRdb's table, derived via immunoSEQ multiplex PCR, lists solely in-frame clones and lacks some. D and trimming were read from the DNA, whereas the V and J calls and clone size are those reported in that table. This table holds 440,000 or so clones, approximately 90% found once. Recruited during active infection, patients (from Seattle) were subsequently followed longitudinally.

J is TRBJ1-1 and V is TRBV7-8; D gene uncertain. This receptor was obtained from a woman aged 40 to 50 with COVID-19, enrolled during active disease. What was sequenced was peripheral blood. CDR3 nucleotides: TGTGCCAGCAGCTTCCCCGGACTGTTGAACACTGAAGCTTTCTTT. The encoded protein is CASSFPGLLNTEAFF.